Shown below are 13 T cell receptor beta chains from a single sample sequenced in a study of blood T cell repertoires in COVID-19. The table came from immunoSEQ multiplex PCR; TCRdb's copy has only in-frame clones and leaves some out. Among about 230,000 clones listed, about 80% were seen once. What was sequenced was peripheral blood. The source is a woman aged 45-65 years with acute or convalescent COVID-19.

The gene calls are TRBV14 and TRBJ2-1, with D possibly being TRBD2 (5 bases). Per the germline V gene, CDR1 is SGHDN and CDR2 is FVKESK. V was clipped by 4 bases and J by 3 bases, with 7 bases between them. The CDR3 consists of 13 residues. The CDR3 loop is CASSPTSYNEQFF. The DNA of the CDR3 is TGTGCCAGCAGCCCCACTAGCTACAATGAGCAGTTCTTC.

V gene TRBV6-2 or TRBV6-3 combines with J gene TRBJ2-4, with D perhaps matching TRBD1 (6 bases). The CDR3 length is 14 residues. Germline CDR1 reads MNHEY; CDR2 reads SVGEGT. V was cut by 5 bases and J by 6 bases, with 14 bases left in between. The CDR3 DNA reads TGTGCCAGCAGTCTCGACAGGAACTTAAACATTCAGTACTTC. Encoded protein: CASSLDRNLNIQYF.

The CDR3 DNA reads TGTGCCAGCAGTTACTCACTAGCCGGGTACAATGAGCAGTTCTTC. As protein: CASSYSLAGYNEQFF. The V gene is TRBV6-5, the J gene TRBJ2-1; D may be TRBD2 (6 bases). Deletions cut 0 bases from V and 4 bases from J, with 10 bases between. The CDR3 is 15 amino acids. Germline assignment: CDR1 MNHEY and CDR2 SVGAGI.

This clone was counted only a few times. This chain connects TRBV30 to TRBJ2-7, with 10 bases identical to TRBD2. The CDR3 is 14 residues long. Unmatched junction bases numbered 4, after V lost 2 bases and J lost 3 bases. Germline V CDR1 and CDR2: GTSNPN, SVGIG (reference sequence). CDR3 residues: CAWSPLAGVYEQYF. The CDR3 nucleotides read TGTGCCTGGAGTCCGCTAGCGGGAGTCTACGAGCAGTACTTC.

This rearrangement joins TRBV4-1 to TRBJ2-5; 9 bases agree with TRBD2. This CDR3 contains 19 residues. Trimming removed 0 bases from V and 5 bases from J; junction bases left unmatched: 16. In germline, CDR1 is MGHRA, CDR2 YSYEKL. CDR3 loop: CASSQEGLAGPGTVETQYF. CDR3 DNA sequence: TGCGCCAGCAGCCAAGAAGGCCTAGCGGGACCAGGTACCGTGGAGACCCAGTACTTC.

This clone appeared a single time. This chain links TRBV30 with TRBJ1-2; D remains ambiguous. The CDR3 has 11 amino acids. CDR1 and CDR2 (germline): GTSNPN, SVGIG (reference sequence). The CDR3 is CVLTANYGYTF. CDR3 DNA sequence: TGTGTGCTCACAGCTAACTATGGCTACACCTTC.

This clone was picked up one time. The V call is TRBV5-1, the J call TRBJ1-4, with D possibly TRBD1 on 5 matching bases. Trimming took off 3 bases at V and 7 bases at J, with 19 bases between the two ends. CDR1 is SGHRS and CDR2 is YFSETQ in the germline V gene. This CDR3 region has 16 residues. The CDR3 region has the DNA TGCGCCAGCAGCTCGATGATTAACAGCCAGGGTGAAAAACTGTTTTTT. Translated, it gives CASSSMINSQGEKLFF.

The chain joins TRBV4-3 to TRBJ2-1; TRBD2 might be the D (6 bases). V gave up 11 bases and J gave up 0 bases, with 17 bases separating them. Germline-derived CDR1 and CDR2 are LGHNA and YSLEER. The CDR3 totals 15 residues. The CDR3 DNA reads TGCGCCCCACGGAGGGCGGCGAGCTCCTACAATGAGCAGTTCTTC. It encodes CAPRRAASSYNEQFF.

J is TRBJ1-1 and V is TRBV15; D remains unclear. The CDR3 has 12 amino acids. CDR1 LNHNV and CDR2 YYDKDF come from the germline V gene (reference sequence). Between the trimmed V and J ends, which lost 8 bases and 1 base, there was a span of 8 bases. CDR3 in amino acids: CATGLPNTEAFF. The CDR3, as DNA: TGTGCCACCGGCCTCCCGAACACTGAAGCTTTCTTT.

This CDR3 is CASSQAGQPQHF. CDR3 nucleotide sequence: TGTGCCAGCAGCCAAGCCGGTCAGCCCCAGCATTTT. This chain joins TRBV4-2 and TRBJ1-5; D remains unclear. Germline assignment: CDR1 LGHNA and CDR2 YNFKEQ. The length of the CDR3 is 12 residues. V lost 1 base to trimming and J lost 6 bases, with 4 bases between them.

The V gene is TRBV5-6, the J gene TRBJ2-1; TRBD2 is a possible D gene (5 bases). V dropped 1 base and J dropped 8 bases, with 22 bases sitting between them. This CDR3 spans 17 amino acids. In germline, CDR1 is SGHDT, CDR2 YYEEEE. CDR3 sequence reads: CASSLLVARGLGDEQFF. The CDR3 DNA follows: TGTGCCAGCAGCTTGTTGGTCGCCCGGGGTCTTGGCGATGAGCAGTTCTTC. The variable domain in full, with the rest retrieved from reference TRBV5-6 and TRBJ2-1, is DAGVTQSPTHLIKTRGQQVTLRCSPKSGHDTVSWYQQALGQGPQFIFQYYEEEERQRGNFPDRFSGHQFPNYSSELNVNALLLGDSALYLCASSLLVARGLGDEQFFGPGTRLTVL.

The chain combines TRBV28 with TRBJ2-2; 9 nucleotides agree with TRBD1. Germline values: CDR1 MDHEN, CDR2 SYDVKM. This CDR3 spans 16 amino acids. Trimming took 2 bases from V and 8 from J; bases not matched to a gene: 9. Here the CDR3 DNA reads TGTGCCAGCAGTTTACCGGGACAGGGCATGTGGGGGGAGCTGTTTTTT. It translates to CASSLPGQGMWGELFF.

The chain carries TRBV5-4 and TRBJ1-1, with a weak D call TRBD1 (6 bases). The V and J ends lost 4 bases and 7 bases respectively, with 11 bases between them. Germline V gene data show CDR1 as SGHNT and CDR2 as YYREEE (reference sequence). This CDR3 contains 12 residues. CDR3 in amino acids: CASSLGAIEAFF. The CDR3 nucleotides are TGTGCCAGCAGCCTGGGGGCTATTGAAGCTTTCTTT.